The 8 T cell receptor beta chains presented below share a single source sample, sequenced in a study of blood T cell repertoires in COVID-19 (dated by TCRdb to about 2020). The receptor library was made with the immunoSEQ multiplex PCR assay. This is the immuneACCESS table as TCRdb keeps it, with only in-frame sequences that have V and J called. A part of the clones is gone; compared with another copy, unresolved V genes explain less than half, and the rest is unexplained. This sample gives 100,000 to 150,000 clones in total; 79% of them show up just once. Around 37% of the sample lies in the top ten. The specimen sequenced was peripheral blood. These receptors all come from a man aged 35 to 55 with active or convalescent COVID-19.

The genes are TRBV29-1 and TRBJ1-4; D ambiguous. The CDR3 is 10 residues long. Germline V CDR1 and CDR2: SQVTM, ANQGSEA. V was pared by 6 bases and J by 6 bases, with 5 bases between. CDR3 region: CSVRDEKLFF. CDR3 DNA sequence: TGCAGCGTCCGGGATGAAAAACTGTTTTTT.

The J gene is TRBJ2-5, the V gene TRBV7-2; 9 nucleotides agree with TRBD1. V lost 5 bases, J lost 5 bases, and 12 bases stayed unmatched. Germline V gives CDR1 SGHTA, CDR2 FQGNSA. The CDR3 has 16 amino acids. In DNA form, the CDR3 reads TGTGCCAGCAGCCCGACCCCTACAGGGGGCAGGGAGACCCAGTACTTC. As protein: CASSPTPTGGRETQYF.

The CDR3 region has the DNA TGTGCCAGCACCTACACTAACGGCCCCCAAGGCCACGAGCAGTACTTC. Its translation: CASTYTNGPQGHEQYF. The chain recombines TRBV5-6 with TRBJ2-7; D is uncertain. Trimming stripped 6 bases from V and 5 bases from J, with 24 bases between. CDR3 length equals 16 residues. Germline V CDR1 and CDR2: SGHDT, YYEEEE.

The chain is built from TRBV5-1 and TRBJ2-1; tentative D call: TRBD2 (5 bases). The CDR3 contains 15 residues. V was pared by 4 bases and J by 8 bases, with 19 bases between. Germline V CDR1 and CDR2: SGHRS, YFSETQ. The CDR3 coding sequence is TGCGCCAGCAGCGGTACGCGACCCGGGATCGATGAGCAGTTCTTC. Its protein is CASSGTRPGIDEQFF.

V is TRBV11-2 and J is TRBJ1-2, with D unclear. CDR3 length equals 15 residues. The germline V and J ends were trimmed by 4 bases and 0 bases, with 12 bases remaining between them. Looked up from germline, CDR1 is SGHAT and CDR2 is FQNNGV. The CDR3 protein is CASSSRLSANYGYTF. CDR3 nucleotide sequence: TGTGCCAGCAGCTCGCGCCTCAGCGCTAACTATGGCTACACCTTC. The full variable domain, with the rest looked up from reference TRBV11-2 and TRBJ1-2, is EAGVAQSPRYKIIEKRQSVAFWCNPISGHATLYWYQQILGQGPKLLIQFQNNGVVDDSQLPKDRFSAERLKGVDSTLKIQPAKLEDSAVYLCASSSRLSANYGYTFGSGTRLTVV.

Here the CDR3 reads CASSQDRRTDYEQYF. The CDR3 DNA reads TGTGCCAGCAGCCAAGATCGGAGGACAGACTACGAGCAGTACTTC. The rearrangement uses TRBV3-1 (or the pseudogene TRBV3-2) and TRBJ2-7, with a possible D match to TRBD1 (6 bases). The CDR3 consists of 15 residues. Trimming took 0 bases from V and 3 from J, leaving 12 bases between them. The germline V gene has CDR1 LGHDT and CDR2 YNNKEL (reference sequence).

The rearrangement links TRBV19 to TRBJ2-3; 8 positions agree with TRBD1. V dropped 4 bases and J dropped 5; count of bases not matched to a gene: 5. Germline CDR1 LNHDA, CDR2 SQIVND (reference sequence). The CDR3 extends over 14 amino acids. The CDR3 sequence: CASSNQGAKDTQYF. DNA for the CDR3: TGTGCCAGTAGTAACCAGGGGGCGAAAGATACGCAGTATTTT.

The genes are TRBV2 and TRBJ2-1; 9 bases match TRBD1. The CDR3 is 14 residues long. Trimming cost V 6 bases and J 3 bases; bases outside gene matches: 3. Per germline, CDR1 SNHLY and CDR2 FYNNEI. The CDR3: CASRGTGYYNEQFF. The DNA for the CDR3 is TGTGCCAGCAGGGGGACAGGGTACTACAATGAGCAGTTCTTC.